The 31 T cell receptor beta chains reported below all come from one sample, sequenced in a study of cytomegalovirus exposure and HLA in healthy donors. PCR amplification relied on 60 Vbeta primers (plus 13 Jbeta primers). Clones were sequenced by immunoSEQ multiplex PCR, and TCRdb holds only the in-frame ones, with some missing. This sample's clone table lists more than 100,000 clones. Sample: PBMCs. These receptors all come from a woman aged 35 to 49 in good health and CMV-seronegative.

V is TRBV7-9 and J is TRBJ2-1; D is possibly TRBD1 (6 bases). Germline lookup yields CDR1 SEHNR and CDR2 FQNEAQ (reference sequence). The CDR3 is 14 amino acids. V gave up 4 bases and J gave up 6 bases, with 13 bases separating them. Written as DNA, the CDR3 is TGTGCCAGCAGCTCTAACAGGGCCCTCAATGAGCAGTTCTTC. It specifies CASSSNRALNEQFF.

J is TRBJ1-5 and V is TRBV21-1; the table's D gene call, TRBD1, was not cross checked with the DNA. TRBV21-1 is an annotated pseudogene. The CDR3 runs to 15 residues. In nucleotides, the CDR3 is TGTGCCAGCAGCACCCAGGTGCGAGTTAATCAGCCCCAGCATTTT. This encodes CASSTQVRVNQPQHF.

The chain recombines TRBV5-6 with TRBJ2-5; no clear D gene. CDR1 SGHDT and CDR2 YYEEEE come from the germline V gene. V lost 0 bases and J lost 3, with 6 bases in between. The CDR3 totals 13 residues. CDR3: CASSLVSKETQYF. Written as DNA, the CDR3 is TGTGCCAGCAGCTTGGTTTCAAAAGAGACCCAGTACTTC.

The chain carries TRBV19 and TRBJ2-2, with a possible D match to TRBD2 (5 bases). This CDR3 contains 15 residues. Germline assignment: CDR1 LNHDA and CDR2 SQIVND (reference sequence). V was shortened by 5 bases and J by 2 bases, with 12 bases between the two germline ends. CDR3 protein: CASSVATSNTGELFF. Written as DNA, the CDR3 is TGTGCCAGTAGTGTAGCAACTAGTAACACCGGGGAGCTGTTTTTT.

The rearrangement joins TRBV5-5 to TRBJ2-7; possible D gene TRBD2, 6 bases. The CDR3 is 14 amino acids. CDR1 and CDR2 from the germline V gene are SGHKS and YYEKEE (reference sequence). Trimming stripped 2 bases from V and 7 bases from J, with 16 bases between. The DNA for the CDR3 is TGTGCCAGCAGCTTTCCCGGGAGACCCCAAGAGCAGTACGTC. It is translated as CASSFPGRPQEQYV.

CDR3 region: CASSLKRDRGTEAFF. The CDR3 nucleotides are TGTGCCAGCAGCTTAAAGAGGGACAGGGGAACTGAAGCTTTCTTT. This chain uses TRBV7-3 with TRBJ1-1; 10 nucleotides agree with TRBD1. The junction had 4 bases not matched to a gene; V was cut back by 1 base and J by 5 bases. Germline CDR1 reads SGHTA; CDR2 reads FQGTGA. The length of the CDR3 is 15 residues.

The chain is built from TRBV7-3 and TRBJ2-3; TRBD1 matches 9 bases. The length of the CDR3 is 15 residues. The ends lost 4 bases at V and 4 bases at J; junction bases unmatched: 6. The germline V gene has CDR1 SGHTA and CDR2 FQGTGA. The CDR3 DNA follows: TGTGCCAGCAGCTCAAGGGGACAGGGACCAGATACGCAGTATTTT. This codes for CASSSRGQGPDTQYF. The variable domain in full, completed from reference TRBV7-3 and TRBJ2-3, reads GAGVSQTPSNKVTEKGKYVELRCDPISGHTALYWYRQSLGQGPEFLIYFQGTGAADDSGLPNDRFFAVRPEGSVSTLKIQRTERGDSAVYLCASSSRGQGPDTQYFGPGTRLTVL.

The rearrangement links TRBV13 to TRBJ1-5, with 7 bases matching TRBD1. Per the germline V gene, CDR1 is PRHDT and CDR2 is FYEKMQ (reference sequence). This CDR3 region has 17 residues. V was pared by 1 base and J by 4 bases, with 10 bases of the junction left unmatched. The CDR3 region has the DNA TGTGCCAGCAGCTTAGATAGGACAGGTCCTCGTAATCAGCCCCAGCATTTT. It encodes CASSLDRTGPRNQPQHF.

V usage is TRBV10-1 and J usage is TRBJ2-4; possibly TRBD1 for D (6 bases). Germline V gene data show CDR1 as WNHNN and CDR2 as SYGVQD (reference sequence). This CDR3 has 18 residues. V was cut by 7 bases and J by 0 bases, with 22 bases left in between. DNA of the CDR3: TGCGCCAGCATCGGACAGCGGTTATATAACCTAGCCAAAAACATTCAGTACTTC. It specifies CASIGQRLYNLAKNIQYF.

The chain has TRBV7-9 and TRBJ1-5; D may be TRBD1 (6 bases). The CDR3 extends over 14 amino acids. Looked up from germline, CDR1 is SEHNR and CDR2 is FQNEAQ (reference sequence). V was pared by 5 bases and J by 3 bases, with 11 bases between. CDR3 region: CASSGDRNNQPQHF. CDR3 bases: TGTGCCAGCAGCGGCGACAGGAACAATCAGCCCCAGCATTTT.

The chain employs TRBV4-3 and TRBJ2-3, with D perhaps matching TRBD1 (8 bases). The germline V and J ends were trimmed by 1 base and 1 base, with 21 bases remaining between them. There are 19 residues in the CDR3. CDR1 is LGHNA and CDR2 is YSLEER in the germline V gene. This CDR3 is CASSQGYRGGGVGTDTQYF. CDR3 sequence (DNA): TGCGCCAGCAGCCAAGGCTACAGGGGGGGCGGGGTAGGCACAGATACGCAGTATTTT.

The chain carries TRBV7-8 and TRBJ2-7; TRBD1 matches at 7 bases. The germline V gene encodes CDR1 SGHVS and CDR2 FQNEAQ. The junction had 7 bases not matched to a gene; V was cut back by 1 base and J by 7 bases. The CDR3 contains 14 residues. CDR3 bases: TGTGCCAGCAGCTTAGGACAGGGCGTCGGTGAGCAGTACTTC. This codes for CASSLGQGVGEQYF. Based on the CDR3 plus reference TRBV7-8 and TRBJ2-7, the full variable domain is GAGVSQSPRYKVAKRGQDVALRCDPISGHVSLFWYQQALGQGPEFLTYFQNEAQLDKSGLPSDRFFAERPEGSVSTLKIQRTQQEDSAVYLCASSLGQGVGEQYFGPGTRLTVT.

The chain has TRBV7-9 and TRBJ2-3, with TRBD2 matching over 8 bases. The CDR3 is 17 residues long. Trimming cost V 5 bases and J 0 bases; bases outside gene matches: 10. CDR1 and CDR2 from the germline V gene are SEHNR and FQNEAQ (reference sequence). The CDR3 DNA is TGTGCCAGCAGCCGACGGGGGGGACTTTCTAGCACAGATACGCAGTATTTT. This sequence encodes CASSRRGGLSSTDTQYF.

The chain couples TRBV28 to TRBJ1-2; no definite D call. The CDR3 loop spans 12 amino acids. V gave up 4 bases and J gave up 4 bases, with 7 bases separating them. Germline V lookup: CDR1 MDHEN, CDR2 SYDVKM. The CDR3 loop is CASSYSSYGYTF. The CDR3 DNA sequence: TGTGCCAGCAGTTATAGTAGCTATGGCTACACCTTC.

The chain links TRBV28 to TRBJ2-3; TRBD2 agrees at 11 bases. This CDR3 has 16 amino acids. Germline lookup yields CDR1 MDHEN and CDR2 SYDVKM. J was trimmed by 5 bases and V by 5 bases; bases with no gene match: 9. CDR3 nucleotides: TGTGCCAGCAGTCGTCTAGCGGGGGGCCGAGTAGATACGCAGTATTTT. It translates to CASSRLAGGRVDTQYF.

J is TRBJ2-1 and V is TRBV18; 14 nucleotides agree with TRBD2. The CDR3 totals 18 residues. CDR1 is KGHSH and CDR2 is LQKENI in the germline V gene. The J segment lost 0 bases and the V segment lost 6 bases, leaving 7 bases of the junction unmatched. The chain's CDR3 is CASSGLAGVLSSYNEQFF. The CDR3 DNA follows: TGTGCCAGCTCGGGACTAGCGGGGGTACTAAGCTCCTACAATGAGCAGTTCTTC.

The chain couples TRBV9 to TRBJ1-2; D not certain. Germline CDR1 SGDLS, CDR2 YYNGEE. The germline V and J ends were trimmed by 4 bases and 1 base, with 14 bases remaining between them. This CDR3 spans 15 amino acids. CDR3 DNA sequence: TGTGCCAGCAGCACCGAACAGAAGTTTAACTATGGCTACACCTTC. Protein sequence: CASSTEQKFNYGYTF.

DNA of the CDR3: TGTGCCAGCAGCTTAGAGAATCCGGGTTATGGCTACACCTTC. As protein: CASSLENPGYGYTF. The chain employs TRBV11-1 and TRBJ1-2; D gene ambiguous. Trimming removed 1 base from V and 5 bases from J, with 11 bases in between. Germline-derived CDR1 and CDR2 are SGHAT and FQDESV (reference sequence). The CDR3 is 14 amino acids.

The chain has TRBV7-2 and TRBJ2-5; D may be TRBD1 (5 bases). V was cut by 2 bases and J by 2 bases, with 9 bases left in between. The CDR3 is 14 residues long. The germline V gene has CDR1 SGHTA and CDR2 FQGNSA. The CDR3 region has the DNA TGTGCCAGCAGCTTATTTCAGGGACAAGAGACCCAGTACTTC. It encodes CASSLFQGQETQYF.

The CDR3 DNA follows: TGTGCCAGCAGTTCTTACAGGGGTGGCACCGGGGAGCTGTTTTTT. This codes for CASSSYRGGTGELFF. V usage is TRBV2 and J usage is TRBJ2-2, with 7 bases that match TRBD1. The CDR3 has 15 residues. The germline gives CDR1 SNHLY, CDR2 FYNNEI. V trimming: 5 bases; J trimming: 4 bases; junction bases outside the gene matches: 7.

This chain uses TRBV28 with TRBJ1-5; 10 nucleotides align to TRBD1. CDR1 and CDR2 from the germline V gene are MDHEN and SYDVKM. Trimming cost V 5 bases and J 3 bases; bases outside gene matches: 4. CDR3 size: 15 residues. The CDR3 reads CASSGTGDHNQPQHF. CDR3 DNA: TGTGCCAGCAGTGGGACAGGGGACCACAATCAGCCCCAGCATTTT.

The rearrangement uses TRBV5-1 and TRBJ1-5; D is undetermined. With 0 bases removed from V and 0 bases from J, the gap between germline ends came to 16 bases. CDR1 and CDR2 (germline): SGHRS, YFSETQ. The CDR3 has 18 amino acids. Here the CDR3 DNA reads TGCGCCAGCAGCTTGGAAGGCCCGCGGGGAGATAGCAATCAGCCCCAGCATTTT. The encoded protein is CASSLEGPRGDSNQPQHF.

The rearrangement uses TRBV7-8 and TRBJ1-1, with 7 bases matching TRBD1. CDR1 is SGHVS, CDR2 FQNEAQ, per germline. The ends lost 5 bases at V and 1 base at J; junction bases unmatched: 4. This CDR3 is 14 amino acids long. The CDR3 protein is CASSTGQTNTEAFF. DNA for the CDR3: TGTGCCAGCAGCACGGGACAGACGAACACTGAAGCTTTCTTT.

The rearrangement uses TRBV19 and TRBJ1-5; 7 bases are a match to TRBD1. J gave up 0 bases and V 2 bases, and 4 bases lay outside the gene matches. The CDR3 covers 16 residues. The germline CDR1 and CDR2 sequences are LNHDA and SQIVND (reference sequence). The CDR3 DNA follows: TGTGCCAGTAGTATAAGGACAGGAGTTAGCAATCAGCCCCAGCATTTT. It codes for CASSIRTGVSNQPQHF. Based on the CDR3 plus reference TRBV19 and TRBJ1-5, the full variable domain is DGGITQSPKYLFRKEGQNVTLSCEQNLNHDAMYWYRQDPGQGLRLIYYSQIVNDFQKGDIAEGYSVSREKKESFPLTVTSAQKNPTAFYLCASSIRTGVSNQPQHFGDGTRLSIL.

V and J are TRBV7-9 and TRBJ1-2; D is possibly TRBD1 (6 bases). The germline V and J ends were trimmed by 8 bases and 6 bases, with 22 bases remaining between them. The CDR3 sequence is 15 residues long. Germline-derived CDR1 and CDR2 are SEHNR and FQNEAQ (reference sequence). CDR3 bases: TGTGCCAGCTTTTTCAAACAGGGAAGTAAGAATGGCTACACCTTC. This codes for CASFFKQGSKNGYTF.

The chain employs TRBV10-2 and TRBJ2-3, with D possibly being TRBD2 (5 bases). The CDR3 has 14 residues. CDR1 and CDR2 from the germline V gene are WSHSY and SAAADI. V lost 0 bases to trimming and J lost 6 bases, with 10 bases between them. The DNA of the CDR3 is TGCGCCAGCAGTGAGTCCGACCGCGGGGATACGCAGTATTTT. Translating gives CASSESDRGDTQYF.

The chain joins TRBV7-2 to TRBJ1-5; D may be TRBD1 (6 bases). The CDR3 is made up of 16 amino acids. Trimming pared 1 base from V and 4 bases from J, leaving 14 bases between. The germline V gene encodes CDR1 SGHTA and CDR2 FQGNSA. The CDR3 nucleotides read TGTGCCAGCAGCTTAGTTCCAGGGGCAACAAATCAGCCCCAGCATTTT. Translated: CASSLVPGATNQPQHF.

The rearrangement uses TRBV29-1 and TRBJ1-2, with D maybe TRBD1 (5 bases). Germline CDR1 reads SQVTM; CDR2 reads ANQGSEA. The CDR3 runs to 14 residues. V lost 0 bases to trimming and J lost 5 bases, with 13 bases between them. CDR3 sequence: CSVEDLPGKYGYTF. The CDR3 DNA sequence: TGCAGCGTTGAAGATCTTCCAGGGAAATATGGCTACACCTTC.

The chain employs TRBV6-1 and TRBJ1-4; no clear D. The V end was cut by 0 bases, the J end by 4 bases, with 6 bases between. Germline V CDR1 and CDR2: MNHNS, SASEGT. The CDR3 has 14 amino acids. This chain's CDR3 is CASSEAGLNEKLFF. The CDR3, as DNA: TGTGCCAGCAGTGAAGCCGGTCTTAATGAAAAACTGTTTTTT.

The chain's CDR3 is CASSLTPNTEAFF. The CDR3 region has the DNA TGTGCCAGCAGTCTTACACCGAACACTGAAGCTTTCTTT. V usage is TRBV11-2 and J usage is TRBJ1-1, with D uncertain. CDR3 length: 13 amino acids. V dropped 6 bases and J dropped 1 base, with 9 bases sitting between them. The germline gives CDR1 SGHAT, CDR2 FQNNGV. Together with reference TRBV11-2 and TRBJ1-1, the CDR3 gives the full variable domain: EAGVAQSPRYKIIEKRQSVAFWCNPISGHATLYWYQQILGQGPKLLIQFQNNGVVDDSQLPKDRFSAERLKGVDSTLKIQPAKLEDSAVYLCASSLTPNTEAFFGQGTRLTVV.

The rearrangement uses TRBV10-3 and TRBJ1-1; no clear D gene. The V end lost 6 bases, the J end lost 5 bases, and 10 bases lay between the germline ends. The length of the CDR3 is 12 residues. Germline V gives CDR1 ENHRY, CDR2 SYGVKD. The CDR3 sequence: CAIRGAGTEAFF. The CDR3 DNA follows: TGTGCCATCAGGGGCGCGGGGACTGAAGCTTTCTTT.